This TCR beta chain was observed in a study of shared clonotypes between healthy human individuals. Study information: Ranging from 18 to 49 in age, donors were two women and a few men.

Data came from immunoSEQ multiplex PCR; TCRdb stores just in-frame clones and leaves some out. The sample includes about 450,000 clones, 70% to 80% seen only once; the top ten take around 12%. V was trimmed by 3 bases and J by 2 bases, leaving 11 bases between them. CDR1 and CDR2 (germline): SGHTA, FQGNSA. The CDR3 sequence is 14 residues long. The chain has TRBV7-2 and TRBJ2-7, with D perhaps given as TRBD1 or TRBD2 (5 bases each). The TCR originated in a woman aged 40 to 50 in good health. Some clones in this sample may be carry-over from other donors' samples. The sample comprised PBMCs. CDR3 nucleotides: TGTGCCAGCAGCTTTTACGGGGCCACCTACGAGCAGTACTTC. Protein product: CASSFYGATYEQYF.